This T cell receptor (beta chain) was identified during a study of OX40 agonist ivuxolimab in advanced cancers. Study information: The study enrolled dose-escalation patients with hepatocellular carcinoma, melanoma, renal cell or head and neck cancer. Findings of the study overall: At doses 0.1 to 3.0 mg/kg, CD4+ and CD8+ clones expanded. Normalized T-cell clonal expansion was also low in a subset of nonresponders.

For this clone: What it binds is unknown.

The CDR3 contains 14 residues. Germline CDR1 MNHNY, CDR2 SVGAGI (reference sequence). V dropped 6 bases and J dropped 3 bases, with 14 bases sitting between them. Clones were read by immunoSEQ multiplex PCR, and TCRdb kept only the in-frame ones, dropping some. Of tens of thousands of clones in the sample, about 92% were seen once. The sequenced sample was CD4+ or CD8+ T cells sorted from blood, obtained in a trial of the OX40 agonist ivuxolimab. This chain uses TRBV6-6 with TRBJ1-1; no definite D call. This receptor was obtained from an adult with an advanced solid tumor such as melanoma, head and neck, liver or kidney cancer. Here the CDR3 DNA reads TGTGCCAGCAGCCTAACGCCTAGGGACACTGAAGCTTTCTTT. Protein product: CASSLTPRDTEAFF.